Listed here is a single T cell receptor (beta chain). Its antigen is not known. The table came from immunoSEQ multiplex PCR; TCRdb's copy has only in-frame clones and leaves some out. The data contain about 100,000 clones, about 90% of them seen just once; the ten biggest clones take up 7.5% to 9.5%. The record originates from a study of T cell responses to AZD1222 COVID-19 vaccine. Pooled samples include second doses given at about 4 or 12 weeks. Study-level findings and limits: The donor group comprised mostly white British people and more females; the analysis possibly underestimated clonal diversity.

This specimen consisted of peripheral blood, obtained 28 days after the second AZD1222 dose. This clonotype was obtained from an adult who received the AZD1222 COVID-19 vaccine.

The CDR3 here is CASRSAVSYNEQFF. The CDR3 DNA is TGTGCCAGTAGATCAGCGGTTTCCTACAATGAGCAGTTCTTC. The chain recombines TRBV19 with TRBJ2-1; possibly TRBD2 for D (5 bases). Germline V gives CDR1 LNHDA, CDR2 SQIVND (reference sequence). Trimming shortened V by 6 bases and J by 1 base, and 10 bases separated the two germline ends. The CDR3 runs to 14 residues.